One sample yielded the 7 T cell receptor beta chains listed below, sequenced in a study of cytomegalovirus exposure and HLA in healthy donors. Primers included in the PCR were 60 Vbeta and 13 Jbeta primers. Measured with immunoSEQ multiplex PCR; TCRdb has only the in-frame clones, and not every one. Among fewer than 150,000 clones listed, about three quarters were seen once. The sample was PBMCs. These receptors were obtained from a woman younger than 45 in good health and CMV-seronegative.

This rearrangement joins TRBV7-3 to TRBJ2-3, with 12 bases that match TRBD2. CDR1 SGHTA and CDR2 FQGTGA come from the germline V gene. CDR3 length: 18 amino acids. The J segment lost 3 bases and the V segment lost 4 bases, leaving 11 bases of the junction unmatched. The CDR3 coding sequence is TGTGCCAGCAGCTCCTCTAGCGGGGGGGCGGGGAGGACAGATACGCAGTATTTT. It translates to CASSSSSGGAGRTDTQYF.

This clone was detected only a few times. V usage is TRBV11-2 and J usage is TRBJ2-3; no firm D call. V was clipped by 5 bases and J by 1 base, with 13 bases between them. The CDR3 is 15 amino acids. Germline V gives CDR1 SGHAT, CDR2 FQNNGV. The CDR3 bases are TGTGCCAGCAGCACCTCTAGTCCCGGCACAGATACGCAGTATTTT. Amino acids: CASSTSSPGTDTQYF.

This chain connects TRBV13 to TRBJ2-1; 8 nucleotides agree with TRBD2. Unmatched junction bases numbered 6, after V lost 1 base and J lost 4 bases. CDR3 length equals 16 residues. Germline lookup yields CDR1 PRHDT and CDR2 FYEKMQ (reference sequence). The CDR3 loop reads CASSLVSGTWYNEQFF. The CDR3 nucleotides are TGTGCCAGCAGCTTAGTTAGCGGGACTTGGTACAATGAGCAGTTCTTC.

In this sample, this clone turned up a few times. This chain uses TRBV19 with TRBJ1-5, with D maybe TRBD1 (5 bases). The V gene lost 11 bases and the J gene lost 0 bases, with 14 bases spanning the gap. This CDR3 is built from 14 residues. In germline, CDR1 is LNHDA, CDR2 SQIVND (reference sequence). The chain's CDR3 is CAVSTGDSNQPQHF. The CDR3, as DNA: TGTGCCGTTTCGACGGGGGATAGCAATCAGCCCCAGCATTTT.

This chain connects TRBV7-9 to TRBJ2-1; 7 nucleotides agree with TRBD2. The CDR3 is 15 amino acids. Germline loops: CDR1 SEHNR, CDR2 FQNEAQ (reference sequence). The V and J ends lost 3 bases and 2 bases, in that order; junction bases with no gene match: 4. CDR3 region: CASSFAGDTYNEQFF. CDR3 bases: TGTGCCAGCAGCTTCGCGGGAGACACCTACAATGAGCAGTTCTTC.

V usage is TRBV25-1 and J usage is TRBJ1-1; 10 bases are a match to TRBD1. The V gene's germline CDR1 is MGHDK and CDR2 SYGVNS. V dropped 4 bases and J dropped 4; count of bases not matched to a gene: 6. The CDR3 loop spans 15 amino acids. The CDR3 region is CASSGQGAWGTEAFF. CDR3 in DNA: TGTGCCAGCAGTGGACAGGGGGCATGGGGCACTGAAGCTTTCTTT.

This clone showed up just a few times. The CDR3 nucleotides are TGCAGCGCGGATAATCGTCGGGGCGCGGGGTTAGGGGGCTACACCTTC. Translation: CSADNRRGAGLGGYTF. The chain joins TRBV29-1 to TRBJ1-2; possible D gene TRBD1, 5 bases. The CDR3 length is 16 residues. Germline CDR1 SQVTM, CDR2 ANQGSEA. Trimming took off 7 bases at V and 8 bases at J, with 29 bases between the two ends.